The 20 T cell receptor beta chains below come from one sample, sequenced in a study of T cell repertoires in cytomegalovirus infection. MiXCR was run by TCRdb on the reads, yielding one entry per CDR3 protein. The sample lists 450,000 to 600,000 distinct CDR3 sequences, about 42% occurring once. These TCRs are of unknown antigen specificity. This sample comprised cultured PBMCs, obtained from culture after CMV antigen stimulation. The source of these receptors is a human donor in good health (CMV status not recorded). Some clones in this sample may be carry-over from other donors' samples.

The chain has TRBV19 and TRBJ2-5; possible D gene TRBD1, 5 bases. V lost 5 bases, J lost 5 bases, and 12 bases lay in between. Germline V lookup: CDR1 LNHDA, CDR2 SQIVND (reference sequence). CDR3 size: 13 residues. Here the CDR3 DNA reads TGTGCCAGTAGTGTCCGGACAACGGAGACCCAGTACTTC. It codes for CASSVRTTETQYF.

The rearrangement uses TRBV6-2 or TRBV6-3 and TRBJ2-1, with TRBD2 as a possible D gene (5 bases). V gave up 8 bases and J gave up 3 bases, with 8 bases separating them. CDR1 and CDR2 from the germline V gene are MNHEY and SVGEGT. The CDR3 length is 12 residues. CDR3 loop: CASGGSYNEQFF. CDR3 DNA sequence: TGTGCCAGCGGAGGCAGCTACAATGAGCAGTTCTTC.

The V call is TRBV7-2, the J call TRBJ2-3; 9 bases align to TRBD2. This CDR3 comprises 15 residues. V shed 5 bases and J 4 bases; nucleotides not matched to a gene: 7. Per germline, CDR1 SGHTA and CDR2 FQGNSA. The CDR3 reads CASSPHGGGADTQYF. The CDR3 nucleotides read TGTGCCAGCAGCCCACACGGCGGGGGGGCAGATACGCAGTATTTT. The full variable domain, with the rest looked up from reference TRBV7-2 and TRBJ2-3, is GAGVSQSPSNKVTEKGKDVELRCDPISGHTALYWYRQSLGQGLEFLIYFQGNSAPDKSGLPSDRFSAERTGGSVSTLTIQRTQQEDSAVYLCASSPHGGGADTQYFGPGTRLTVL.

This rearrangement joins TRBV20-1 to TRBJ1-5; possibly TRBD1 for D (5 bases). Trimming stripped 0 bases from V and 7 bases from J, with 16 bases between. This CDR3 spans 15 amino acids. The germline V gene has CDR1 DFQATT and CDR2 SNEGSKA (reference sequence). The CDR3 is CSARDQGRGGQPQHF. CDR3 bases: TGCAGTGCTAGAGATCAGGGAAGGGGAGGACAGCCCCAGCATTTT.

V is TRBV2 and J is TRBJ2-3; unclear D gene. V was clipped by 8 bases and J by 5 bases, with 8 bases between them. The germline CDR1 and CDR2 sequences are SNHLY and FYNNEI. This CDR3 spans 11 amino acids. In DNA, the CDR3 is TGTGCCAGCCAGCCCGAAGATACGCAGTATTTT. The encoded protein is CASQPEDTQYF. The whole variable domain, remainder taken from reference TRBV2 and TRBJ2-3, is EPEVTQTPSHQVTQMGQEVILRCVPISNHLYFYWYRQILGQKVEFLVSFYNNEISEKSEIFDDQFSVERPDGSNFTLKIRSTKLEDSAMYFCASQPEDTQYFGPGTRLTVL.

This sequence joins TRBV7-6 and TRBJ2-1, with no clear D. Germline V gene lookup returns CDR1 SGHVS and CDR2 FNYEAQ. This CDR3 contains 13 residues. Between the trimmed V and J ends, which lost 4 bases and 9 bases, there was a span of 13 bases. DNA for the CDR3: TGTGCCAGCAGCTCAGGCGGCGATTTTGAGCAGTTCTTC. Protein product: CASSSGGDFEQFF. Full variable domain (rest looked up from reference TRBV7-6 and TRBJ2-1): GAGVSQSPRYKVTKRGQDVALRCDPISGHVSLYWYRQALGQGPEFLTYFNYEAQQDKSGLPNDRFSAERPEGSISTLTIQRTEQRDSAMYRCASSSGGDFEQFFGPGTRLTVL.

CDR3 DNA sequence: TGCGCCAGCAGCCGCGGGGGTAAAGAGACCCAGTACTTC. Protein: CASSRGGKETQYF. This rearrangement joins TRBV4-3 to TRBJ2-5; 7 nucleotides line up with TRBD2. This CDR3 is built from 13 residues. Germline V gene lookup returns CDR1 LGHNA and CDR2 YSLEER. With V trimmed by 4 bases and J by 3 bases, 2 bases remained unmatched.

V usage is TRBV5-6 and J usage is TRBJ2-1; 7 bases are shared with TRBD2. Losses at the gene ends were 0 bases for V and 4 bases for J; bases not matched to a gene: 4. The CDR3 extends over 15 amino acids. Germline values: CDR1 SGHDT, CDR2 YYEEEE. CDR3 in amino acids: CASSLGGLGYNEQFF. The DNA for the CDR3 is TGTGCCAGCAGCTTGGGTGGACTAGGTTACAATGAGCAGTTCTTC. The full variable domain, its missing parts supplied by reference TRBV5-6 and TRBJ2-1, is DAGVTQSPTHLIKTRGQQVTLRCSPKSGHDTVSWYQQALGQGPQFIFQYYEEEERQRGNFPDRFSGHQFPNYSSELNVNALLLGDSALYLCASSLGGLGYNEQFFGPGTRLTVL.

This clonotype was found a few times. The V and J genes are TRBV4-3 and TRBJ1-2, with TRBD1 identical over 10 bases. CDR1 is LGHNA, CDR2 YSLEER, per germline. This CDR3 contains 16 residues. With 4 bases clipped from V and 5 bases from J, the junction kept 10 bases outside the gene matches. CDR3 DNA sequence: TGCGCCAGCAGCCGCCATACGGGGACAGGGGAGTATGGCTACACCTTC. Its translation is CASSRHTGTGEYGYTF.

The CDR3 here is CASSLVSSGIDNEQFF. CDR3 DNA sequence: TGTGCCAGCAGCTTAGTCTCTAGCGGGATAGACAATGAGCAGTTCTTC. V gene TRBV7-2 combines with J gene TRBJ2-1; 9 bases align to TRBD2. Germline values: CDR1 SGHTA, CDR2 FQGNSA. The CDR3 is made up of 16 amino acids. V was pared by 1 base and J by 5 bases, with 6 bases of the junction left unmatched.

The gene calls are TRBV6-8 and TRBJ1-5; possible D gene TRBD1, 5 bases. The CDR3 loop spans 14 amino acids. CDR1 is MNHGY and CDR2 is SAAAGT in the germline V gene. Between the trimmed V and J ends, which lost 4 bases and 2 bases, there was a span of 9 bases. In DNA, the CDR3 is TGTGCCAGCAGTTCTCCGGGGCGCAATCAGCCCCAGCATTTT. It codes for CASSSPGRNQPQHF.

The chain is built from TRBV20-1 and TRBJ1-2; a possible D gene is TRBD1 (5 bases). Germline V gives CDR1 DFQATT, CDR2 SNEGSKA (reference sequence). The CDR3 totals 13 residues. The V end was cut by 3 bases, the J end by 7 bases, with 15 bases between. The CDR3, as DNA: TGCAGTGCTAGGGTCATGGGGGTTGGTGGCTACACCTTC. Translation gives CSARVMGVGGYTF.

The genes are TRBV5-6 and TRBJ2-3; no clear D gene. The CDR3 totals 14 residues. Per the germline V gene, CDR1 is SGHDT and CDR2 is YYEEEE. Trimming removed 6 bases at V and 0 bases at J, with 11 bases between. CDR3 nucleotides: TGTGCCAGCAAAGGTGGGATTAGCACAGATACGCAGTATTTT. Amino acids: CASKGGISTDTQYF.

The table lists this clonotype with a few counts. V and J are TRBV5-6 and TRBJ2-3; D is unclear. Germline V lookup: CDR1 SGHDT, CDR2 YYEEEE. V lost 5 bases and J 2 bases, leaving 18 bases between the germline ends. The CDR3 covers 16 residues. In DNA form, the CDR3 reads TGTGCCAGCAGTCGCGGACCCAGCACGTACACAGATACGCAGTATTTT. It translates to CASSRGPSTYTDTQYF.

In this sample, this clonotype turned up a few times. The chain uses TRBV2 and TRBJ2-5; D is perhaps TRBD1 (6 bases). Germline loops: CDR1 SNHLY, CDR2 FYNNEI. The CDR3 length is 14 residues. V lost 6 bases and J lost 2, with 13 bases in between. The CDR3 DNA is TGTGCCAGCAGGGCTAGTAGGGGGCAAGAGACCCAGTACTTC. Translation: CASRASRGQETQYF.

This clonotype has more than one count but fewer than ten. The V gene is TRBV6-2 or TRBV6-3, the J gene TRBJ2-3; 7 nucleotides agree with TRBD1. J lost 2 bases, V lost 5 bases, and 4 bases had no gene match. CDR1 and CDR2 (germline): MNHEY, SVGEGT. The CDR3 sequence is 14 residues long. For the CDR3, the DNA is TGTGCCAGCAGTCCGACAGGGTTCACAGATACGCAGTATTTT. Translation gives CASSPTGFTDTQYF.

This clonotype was picked up a small number of times. The chain couples TRBV4-3 to TRBJ1-2; TRBD1 matches 8 bases. J lost 7 bases, V lost 0 bases, and 7 bases had no gene match. This CDR3 is 15 amino acids long. Germline CDR1 and CDR2: LGHNA and YSLEER. The CDR3, as DNA: TGCGCCAGCAGCCAAGATTGGGCAGGGGGCTTTGGCTACACCTTC. It specifies CASSQDWAGGFGYTF.

This clonotype was seen a few times. The J gene is TRBJ2-3, the V gene TRBV20-1; D is perhaps TRBD1 (5 bases). V was trimmed by 3 bases and J by 2 bases, leaving 18 bases between them. From germline, CDR1 is DFQATT and CDR2 SNEGSKA (reference sequence). CDR3 length: 16 amino acids. The CDR3 loop reads CSASLGGAINTDTQYF. CDR3 sequence (DNA): TGCAGTGCTAGTCTAGGTGGGGCTATTAACACAGATACGCAGTATTTT.

The rearrangement links TRBV5-4 to TRBJ2-1, with 8 bases fitting TRBD2. The CDR3 is 19 residues long. Germline trimming cut 1 base from V and 3 bases from J; bases unmatched to any gene: 15. In germline, CDR1 is SGHNT, CDR2 YYREEE (reference sequence). CDR3 coding DNA: TGTGCCAGCAGCTTGAGGCTGAGCTGGCGGGAGGATTTCTACAATGAGCAGTTCTTC. This sequence encodes CASSLRLSWREDFYNEQFF.

This clonotype has more than one count but fewer than ten. The chain has TRBV19 and TRBJ2-1, with D hard to call. The CDR3 consists of 15 residues. Trimming removed 4 bases from V and 7 bases from J, with 17 bases in between. Germline CDR1 reads LNHDA; CDR2 reads SQIVND (reference sequence). The CDR3 DNA sequence: TGTGCCAGTAGTAATAAGGGTTTCAGTGGTAATGAGCAGTTCTTC. Amino acids: CASSNKGFSGNEQFF.